These T cell receptor beta chains were read from a single sample in a study of shared clonotypes between healthy human individuals. The assay was immunoSEQ multiplex PCR, and TCRdb's table has in-frame clones only and misses some. The sample shows some 2,500,000 clones, around 93% of them seen only once. Specimen: naive CD4+ T cells from PBMCs. These receptors were collected from a man aged 18 to 29 in good health. Some clones in this sample may be carry-over from other donors' samples. CDR3s include the opening cysteine and the closing phenylalanine or tryptophan. Each record gives: V gene, J gene, CDR3 length, clone size, D gene, CDR3 DNA, CDR3 protein. The D gene is left open where the match is weak. A clone size is listed for some rows: how often the clone was seen (once, few, many), or a class if it is expanded.

v_gene: TRBV7-9; j_gene: TRBJ2-7; len: 12; abundance: few; d_gene: -; CDR3nt: TGTGCCAGCGGGGCCAGGGCTCCCGAGCAGTACTTC; CDR3aa: CASGARAPEQYF
v_gene: TRBV15; j_gene: TRBJ1-5; len: 17; abundance: -; d_gene: -; CDR3nt: TGTGCCACCAGCAGAGATGCCTACACAGGGAGCAATCAGCCCCAGCATTTT; CDR3aa: CATSRDAYTGSNQPQHF
v_gene: TRBV5-8; j_gene: TRBJ2-1; len: 13; abundance: -; d_gene: -; CDR3nt: TGTGCCAGCAGCTTGGAACAGAGCAATGAGCAGTTCTTC; CDR3aa: CASSLEQSNEQFF
v_gene: TRBV5-1; j_gene: TRBJ2-7; len: 14; abundance: -; d_gene: -; CDR3nt: TGCGCCAGCAGACGGGAGCTCGACTACTACGAGCAGTACTTC; CDR3aa: CASRRELDYYEQYF
v_gene: TRBV7-6; j_gene: TRBJ2-7; len: 12; abundance: -; d_gene: -; CDR3nt: TGTGCCAGCAGCTCGGGACTGGCCCCGCAGTACTTC; CDR3aa: CASSSGLAPQYF
v_gene: TRBV18; j_gene: TRBJ2-2; len: 14; abundance: once; d_gene: -; CDR3nt: TGTGCCAGCTCAATGATAGGGGAGTCCGGGGAGCTGTTTTTT; CDR3aa: CASSMIGESGELFF
v_gene: TRBV21-1; j_gene: TRBJ1-5; len: 16; abundance: few; d_gene: -; CDR3nt: TGTGCCAGCAGCAAAGCCAGGGGCTATAGCAATCAGCCCCAGCATTTT; CDR3aa: CASSKARGYSNQPQHF
v_gene: TRBV28; j_gene: TRBJ2-7; len: 15; abundance: once; d_gene: TRBD2; CDR3nt: TGTGCCAGCAGTTTACCAGCGGGAGGGCCCTACGAGCAGTACTTC; CDR3aa: CASSLPAGGPYEQYF
v_gene: TRBV6-5; j_gene: TRBJ2-1; len: 11; abundance: -; d_gene: -; CDR3nt: TGTGCCAGCAGCAAGGGGATTGGGCAGTTCTTC; CDR3aa: CASSKGIGQFF
v_gene: TRBV10-3; j_gene: TRBJ2-7; len: 13; abundance: -; d_gene: -; CDR3nt: TGTGCCATCAGGGCCCCGCCGGGTCACGAGCAGTACTTC; CDR3aa: CAIRAPPGHEQYF
v_gene: TRBV27; j_gene: TRBJ1-2; len: 14; abundance: once; d_gene: TRBD1; CDR3nt: TGTGCCAGCAGTTTCCAGACAGGGGTAGGAGGCTACACCTTC; CDR3aa: CASSFQTGVGGYTF
v_gene: TRBV19; j_gene: TRBJ1-1; len: 18; abundance: -; d_gene: -; CDR3nt: TGTGCCAGTAGTACCAAGGGGGAAATACAGGGAGTTAGGACTGAAGCTTTCTTT; CDR3aa: CASSTKGEIQGVRTEAFF
v_gene: TRBV7-8; j_gene: TRBJ1-1; len: 15; abundance: -; d_gene: TRBD1; CDR3nt: TGTGCCAGCAGCTTATTTGGGACAGTCATGACTGAAGCTTTCTTT; CDR3aa: CASSLFGTVMTEAFF
v_gene: TRBV25-1; j_gene: TRBJ1-2; len: 17; abundance: -; d_gene: TRBD1; CDR3nt: TGTGCCAGCAGTGAGACCCCGGGACAGGGATCGAACTATGGCTACACCTTC; CDR3aa: CASSETPGQGSNYGYTF
v_gene: TRBV6-5; j_gene: TRBJ2-3; len: 12; abundance: -; d_gene: -; CDR3nt: TGTGCCAGCAGGGCCACCACAGATACGCAGTATTTT; CDR3aa: CASRATTDTQYF